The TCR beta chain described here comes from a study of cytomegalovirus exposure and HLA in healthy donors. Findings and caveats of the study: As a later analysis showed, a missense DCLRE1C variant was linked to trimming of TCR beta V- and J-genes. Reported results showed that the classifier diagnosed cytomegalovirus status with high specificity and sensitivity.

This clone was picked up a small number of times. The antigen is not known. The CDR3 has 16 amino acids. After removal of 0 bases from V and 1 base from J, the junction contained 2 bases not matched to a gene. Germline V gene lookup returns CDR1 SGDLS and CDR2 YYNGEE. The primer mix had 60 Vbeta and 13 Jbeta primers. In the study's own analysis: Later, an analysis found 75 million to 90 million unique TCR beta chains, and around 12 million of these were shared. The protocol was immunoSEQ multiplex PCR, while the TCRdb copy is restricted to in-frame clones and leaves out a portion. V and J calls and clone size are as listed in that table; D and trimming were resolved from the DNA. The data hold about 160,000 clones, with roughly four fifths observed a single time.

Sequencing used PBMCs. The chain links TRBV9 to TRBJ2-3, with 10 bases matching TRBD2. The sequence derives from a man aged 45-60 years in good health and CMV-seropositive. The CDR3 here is CASSVGAGGRTDTQYF. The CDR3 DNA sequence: TGTGCCAGCAGCGTAGGAGCGGGGGGGCGCACAGATACGCAGTATTTT.